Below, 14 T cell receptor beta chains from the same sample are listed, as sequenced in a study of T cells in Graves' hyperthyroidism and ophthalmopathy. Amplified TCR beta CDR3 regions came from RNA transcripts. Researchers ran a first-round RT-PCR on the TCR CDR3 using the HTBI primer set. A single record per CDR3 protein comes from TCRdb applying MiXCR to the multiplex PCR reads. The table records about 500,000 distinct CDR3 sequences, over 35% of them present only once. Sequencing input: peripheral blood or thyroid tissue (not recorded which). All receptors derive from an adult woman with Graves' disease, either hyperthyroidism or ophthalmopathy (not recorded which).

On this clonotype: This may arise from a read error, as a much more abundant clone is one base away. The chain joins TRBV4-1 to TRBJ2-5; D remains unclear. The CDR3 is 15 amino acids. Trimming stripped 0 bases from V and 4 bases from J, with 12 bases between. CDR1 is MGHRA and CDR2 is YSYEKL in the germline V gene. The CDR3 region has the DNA TGCGCCAGCAGCCAAGATCTAAAGGGAAGAGAGACCCAGTACTTC. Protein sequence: CASSQDLKGRETQYF.

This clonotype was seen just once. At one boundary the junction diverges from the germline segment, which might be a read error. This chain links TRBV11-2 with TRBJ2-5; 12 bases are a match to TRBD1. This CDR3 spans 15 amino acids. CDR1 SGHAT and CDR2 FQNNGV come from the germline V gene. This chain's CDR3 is CASSFGTGGRETQYF. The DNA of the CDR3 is TGCGCCAGCAGCTTCGGGACAGGGGGCCGGGAGACCCAGTACTTC. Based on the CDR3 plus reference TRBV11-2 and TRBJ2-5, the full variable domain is EAGVAQSPRYKIIEKRQSVAFWCNPISGHATLYWYQQILGQGPKLLIQFQNNGVVDDSQLPKDRFSAERLKGVDSTLKIQPAKLEDSAVYLCASSFGTGGRETQYFGPGTRLLVL.

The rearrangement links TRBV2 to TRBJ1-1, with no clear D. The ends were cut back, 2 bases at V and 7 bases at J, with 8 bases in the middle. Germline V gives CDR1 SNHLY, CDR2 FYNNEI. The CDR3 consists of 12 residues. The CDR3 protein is CASSEKGVEAFF. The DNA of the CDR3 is TGTGCCAGCAGTGAAAAGGGAGTTGAAGCTTTCTTT. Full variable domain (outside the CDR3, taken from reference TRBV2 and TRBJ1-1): EPEVTQTPSHQVTQMGQEVILRCVPISNHLYFYWYRQILGQKVEFLVSFYNNEISEKSEIFDDQFSVERPDGSNFTLKIRSTKLEDSAMYFCASSEKGVEAFFGQGTRLTVV.

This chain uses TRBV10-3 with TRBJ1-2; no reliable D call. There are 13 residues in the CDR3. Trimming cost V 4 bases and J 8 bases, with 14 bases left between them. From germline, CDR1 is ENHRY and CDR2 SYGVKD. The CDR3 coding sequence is TGTGCCATCAGTGGTCCGGTTCGTAAAGGCTACACCTTC. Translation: CAISGPVRKGYTF.

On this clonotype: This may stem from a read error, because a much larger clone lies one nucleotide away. The CDR3, as DNA: TGCAGCGTTGTAGGACAGGGAGTGTACGAGCAGTACTTC. As protein: CSVVGQGVYEQYF. The chain combines TRBV29-1 with TRBJ2-7; 8 bases are shared with TRBD1. Germline CDR1 SQVTM, CDR2 ANQGSEA. There are 13 residues in the CDR3. V lost 4 bases and J lost 4; bases outside the gene matches: 6.

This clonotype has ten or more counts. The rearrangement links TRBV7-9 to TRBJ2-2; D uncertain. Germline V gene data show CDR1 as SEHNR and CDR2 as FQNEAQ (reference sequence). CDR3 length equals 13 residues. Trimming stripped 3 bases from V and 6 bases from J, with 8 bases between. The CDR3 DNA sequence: TGTGCCAGCAGCTTCGACGGGCCCGGGGAGCTGTTTTTT. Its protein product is CASSFDGPGELFF.

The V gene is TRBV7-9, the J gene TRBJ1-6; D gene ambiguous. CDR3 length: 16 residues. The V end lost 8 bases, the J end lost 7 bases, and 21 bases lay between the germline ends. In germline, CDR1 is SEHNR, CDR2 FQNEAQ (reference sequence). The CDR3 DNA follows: TGTGCCAGCGGCCACCCGTATCCCGGGGAAAATTCACCCCTCCACTTT. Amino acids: CASGHPYPGENSPLHF.

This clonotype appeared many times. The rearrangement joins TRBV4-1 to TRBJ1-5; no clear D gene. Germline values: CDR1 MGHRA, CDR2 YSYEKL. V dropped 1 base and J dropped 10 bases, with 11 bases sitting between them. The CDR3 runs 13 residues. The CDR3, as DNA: TGCGCCAGCAGCCAAGTTTTGGTAGCACCCCAGCATTTT. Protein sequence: CASSQVLVAPQHF.

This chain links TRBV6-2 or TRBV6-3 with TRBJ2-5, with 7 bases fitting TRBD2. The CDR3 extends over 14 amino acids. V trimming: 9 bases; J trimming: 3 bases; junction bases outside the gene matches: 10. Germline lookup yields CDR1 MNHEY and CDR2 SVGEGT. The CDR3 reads CASKRGTSEETQYF. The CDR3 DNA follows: TGTGCCAGTAAGCGAGGTACTAGCGAAGAGACCCAGTACTTC.

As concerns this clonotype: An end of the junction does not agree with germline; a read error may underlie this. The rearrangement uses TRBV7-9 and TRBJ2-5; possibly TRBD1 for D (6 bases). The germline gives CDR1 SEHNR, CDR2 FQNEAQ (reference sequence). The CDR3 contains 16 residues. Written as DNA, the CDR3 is TGTGCCACCAGCAGAGTTACAGGGCCTTTAGGAGAGACCCAGTACTTC. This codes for CATSRVTGPLGETQYF.

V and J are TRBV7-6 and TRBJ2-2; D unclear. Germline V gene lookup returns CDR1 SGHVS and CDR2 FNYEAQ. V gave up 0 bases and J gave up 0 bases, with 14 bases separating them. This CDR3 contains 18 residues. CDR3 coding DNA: TGTGCCAGCAGCTTAGCCAGAAGAAACACCGCGAACACCGGGGAGCTGTTTTTT. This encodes CASSLARRNTANTGELFF.

CDR3 protein: CSAPGYEQYF. The CDR3 DNA reads as TGCAGCGCTCCGGGTTACGAGCAGTACTTC. V gene TRBV29-1 combines with J gene TRBJ2-7; D gene uncertain. Germline loops: CDR1 SQVTM, CDR2 ANQGSEA. V dropped 7 bases and J dropped 4 bases, with 8 bases sitting between them. The CDR3 covers 10 residues.

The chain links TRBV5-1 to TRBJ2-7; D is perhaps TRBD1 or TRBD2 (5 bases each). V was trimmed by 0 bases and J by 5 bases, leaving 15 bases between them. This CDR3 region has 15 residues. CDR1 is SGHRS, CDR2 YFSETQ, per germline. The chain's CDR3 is CASSLDSGGLDEQYF. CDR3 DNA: TGCGCCAGCAGCTTGGATTCTGGGGGTCTAGACGAGCAGTACTTC. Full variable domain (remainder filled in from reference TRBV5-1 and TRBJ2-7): KAGVTQTPRYLIKTRGQQVTLSCSPISGHRSVSWYQQTPGQGLQFLFEYFSETQRNKGNFPGRFSGRQFSNSRSEMNVSTLELGDSALYLCASSLDSGGLDEQYFGPGTRLTVT.

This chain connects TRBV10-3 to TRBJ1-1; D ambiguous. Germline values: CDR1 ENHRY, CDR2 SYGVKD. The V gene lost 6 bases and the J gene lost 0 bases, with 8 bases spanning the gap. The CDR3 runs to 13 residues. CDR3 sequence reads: CAIRGALNTEAFF. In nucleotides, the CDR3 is TGTGCCATCAGGGGTGCTCTGAACACTGAAGCTTTCTTT.